This is a list of T cell receptor beta chains from one sample in a study of shared clonotypes between healthy human individuals. Some clones are missing from TCRdb's copy, which holds only in-frame ones; the method was immunoSEQ multiplex PCR. The table shows some 740,000 clones, with approximately 92% occurring only once. Input material: naive CD8+ T cells sorted from blood. Every receptor here comes from a young man in good health. Both conserved end residues are part of each CDR3. D genes are given only for firm matches. Expanded clones get a size class; other rows say once, few or many, or leave the size out.

d_gene,j_gene,v_gene,abundance,CDR3aa,CDR3nt
NA,TRBJ1-5,TRBV7-8,NA,CASSKDVQGQPQHF,TGTGCCAGCAGCAAAGACGTCCAGGGGCAGCCCCAGCATTTT
NA,TRBJ2-1,TRBV15,NA,CATSERGGNEQFF,TGTGCCACCAGCGAGAGGGGGGGCAATGAGCAGTTCTTC
NA,TRBJ1-5,TRBV4-2,few,CASSQYGASNQPQHF,TGTGCCAGCAGCCAATATGGGGCCAGCAATCAGCCCCAGCATTTT
NA,TRBJ2-2,TRBV29-1,NA,CSVEGATGELFF,TGCAGCGTTGAAGGGGCCACCGGGGAGCTGTTTTTT
NA,TRBJ2-7,TRBV29-1,NA,CSVGGGSSSYEQYF,TGCAGCGTTGGTGGAGGGAGCAGCTCCTACGAGCAGTACTTC
TRBD1,TRBJ2-7,TRBV4-1,NA,CASSLSLRNRGEYEQYF,TGCGCCAGCAGCTTAAGTCTCCGGAACAGGGGGGAGTACGAGCAGTACTTC
NA,TRBJ2-3,TRBV11-2,NA,CASLGQLADTQYF,TGTGCCAGCCTAGGTCAGCTGGCAGATACGCAGTATTTT
NA,TRBJ2-7,TRBV29-1,NA,CSALGGQGISYEQYF,TGCAGCGCGTTGGGTGGGCAGGGGATCTCCTACGAGCAGTACTTC
NA,TRBJ2-7,TRBV9,once,CASSPQGSHYYEQYF,TGTGCCAGCAGCCCTCAGGGGTCCCACTACTACGAGCAGTACTTC
NA,TRBJ1-1,TRBV9,NA,CASSGTEAFF,TGTGCCAGCAGCGGAACTGAAGCTTTCTTT
TRBD1,TRBJ2-7,TRBV5-4,NA,CASSIGTGDYEQYF,TGTGCCAGCAGCATCGGGACAGGAGACTACGAGCAGTACTTC
NA,TRBJ2-3,TRBV6-6,NA,CASSLDLGTQYF,TGTGCCAGCAGTTTAGACTTGGGTACGCAGTATTTT
NA,TRBJ1-4,TRBV7-6,NA,CASSLGQFGSTNEKLFF,TGTGCCAGCAGCTTAGGACAGTTCGGGTCCACTAATGAAAAACTGTTTTTT
NA,TRBJ1-1,TRBV7-3,few,CASSLGQNTEAFF,TGTGCCAGCAGCTTAGGACAGAACACTGAAGCTTTCTTT
TRBD1,TRBJ1-2,TRBV19,NA,CASSPGQGASGYTF,TGTGCCAGTAGTCCCGGACAGGGGGCTAGTGGCTACACCTTC
TRBD1,TRBJ2-5,TRBV27,NA,CASSTPRGRGETQYF,TGTGCCAGCAGTACCCCCAGGGGGCGCGGAGAGACCCAGTACTTC
TRBD2,TRBJ2-7,TRBV10-3,NA,CAISDGTSGRYEQYF,TGTGCCATCAGTGATGGGACTAGCGGGAGGTACGAGCAGTACTTC
TRBD2,TRBJ2-1,TRBV11-2,NA,CASSLQLAGGYNNEQFF,TGTGCCAGCAGCTTACAACTAGCGGGGGGCTATAACAATGAGCAGTTCTTC
NA,TRBJ1-3,TRBV5-5,NA,CASSSRGKLSSGNTIYF,TGTGCCAGCAGCTCCAGGGGCAAACTAAGCTCTGGAAACACCATATATTTT
TRBD1,TRBJ2-7,TRBV4-1,NA,CASSQGWTGGYEQYF,TGCGCCAGCAGCCAGGGCTGGACAGGGGGCTACGAGCAGTACTTC
TRBD1,TRBJ2-7,TRBV9,once,CASSQGQGWYEQYF,TGTGCCAGCAGCCAGGGACAGGGGTGGTACGAGCAGTACTTC
NA,TRBJ2-3,TRBV9,NA,CASSVATRADTQYF,TGTGCCAGCAGCGTAGCTACTAGAGCAGATACGCAGTATTTT
NA,TRBJ1-1,TRBV5-6,NA,CASSLVPIGGSTEAFF,TGTGCCAGCAGCTTGGTGCCAATAGGGGGATCCACTGAAGCTTTCTTT